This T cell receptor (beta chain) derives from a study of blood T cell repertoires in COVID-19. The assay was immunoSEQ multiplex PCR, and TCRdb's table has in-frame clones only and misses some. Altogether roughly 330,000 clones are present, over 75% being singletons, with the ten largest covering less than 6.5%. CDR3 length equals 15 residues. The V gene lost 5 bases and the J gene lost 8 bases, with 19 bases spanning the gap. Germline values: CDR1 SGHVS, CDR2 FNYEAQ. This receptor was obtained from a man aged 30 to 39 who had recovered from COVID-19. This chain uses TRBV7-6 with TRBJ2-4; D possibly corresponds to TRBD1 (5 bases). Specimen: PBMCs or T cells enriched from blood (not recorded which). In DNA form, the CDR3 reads TGTGCCAGCAGCCGCCACAACATAGGGGATGACATTCAGTACTTC. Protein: CASSRHNIGDDIQYF.